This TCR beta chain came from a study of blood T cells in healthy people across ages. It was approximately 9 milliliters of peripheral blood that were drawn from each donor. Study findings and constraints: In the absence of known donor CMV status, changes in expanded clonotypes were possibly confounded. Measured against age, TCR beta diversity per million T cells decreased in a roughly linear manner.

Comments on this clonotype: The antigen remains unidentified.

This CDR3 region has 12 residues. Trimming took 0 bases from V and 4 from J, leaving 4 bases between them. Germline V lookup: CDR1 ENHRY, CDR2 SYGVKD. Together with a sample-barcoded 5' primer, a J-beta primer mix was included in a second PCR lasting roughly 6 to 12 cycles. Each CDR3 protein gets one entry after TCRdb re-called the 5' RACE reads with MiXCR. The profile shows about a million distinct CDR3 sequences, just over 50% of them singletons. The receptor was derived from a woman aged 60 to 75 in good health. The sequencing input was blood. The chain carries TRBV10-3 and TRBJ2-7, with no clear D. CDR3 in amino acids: CAISESYYEQYF. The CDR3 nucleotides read TGTGCCATCAGTGAGTCGTATTACGAGCAGTACTTC.